This T cell receptor beta chain was captured in a study of identical twins. This clonotype was counted only a few times. Its cognate antigen is unknown. This CDR3 comprises 11 residues. With 8 bases removed from V and 7 bases from J, the gap between germline ends came to 12 bases. The germline V gene encodes CDR1 SQVTM and CDR2 ANQGSEA. Study-wide points: Cord blood beta clonotypes present at high abundance carried fewer insertions; no such pattern appeared in memory repertoires.

TCRdb reprocessed the 5' RACE reads via MiXCR and lists one record per CDR3 protein. The sample carries hundreds of thousands of distinct CDR3 sequences, around 6.6% recorded once. This sample also appeared in a second study, on yellow fever vaccine responses in identical twins.

This receptor was taken from a woman younger than 30 in good health. This chain joins TRBV29-1 and TRBJ2-1; tentative D call: TRBD1 (5 bases). The sequenced material came from memory (CD45RO+) T cells sorted from blood. The CDR3 DNA is TGCAGCTCCGGCCAGGGAAATGAGCAGTTCTTC. This gives the protein CSSGQGNEQFF.